The text below deals with one T cell receptor beta chain. This sample stems from a study of T cell responses to AZD1222 COVID-19 vaccine. Sequencing used immunoSEQ multiplex PCR; TCRdb keeps in-frame clones, though not all of them. The table has 140,000 to 150,000 clones, 80% to 95% seen once. Germline V lookup: CDR1 SGHAT, CDR2 FQNNGV. Trimming stripped 1 base from V and 3 bases from J, with 1 base between. The CDR3 totals 11 residues. Sequenced material: peripheral blood, taken 28 days after the second AZD1222 dose. The chain recombines TRBV11-2 with TRBJ2-7; D remains unclear. The source of this sequence is an adult who received the AZD1222 COVID-19 vaccine. CDR3 DNA: TGTGCCAGCAGCTTAGTCTACGAGCAGTACTTC. The encoded protein is CASSLVYEQYF.